The 8 T cell receptor beta chains reported below all come from one sample, sequenced in a study of blood T cell repertoires in COVID-19. The repertoire was sequenced with immunoSEQ multiplex PCR; TCRdb's copy has only in-frame clones and lacks some. The data contain 250,000 to 300,000 clones, 81% of them singletons. Material: peripheral blood. These receptors all stem from a woman in her fifties or sixties with active or convalescent COVID-19.

The chain uses TRBV7-9 and TRBJ2-2; 7 bases agree with TRBD2. Germline V gene sequence: CDR1 SEHNR, CDR2 FQNEAQ (reference sequence). J lost 0 bases, V lost 5 bases, and 6 bases had no gene match. The CDR3 has 16 amino acids. CDR3 sequence: CASSPSGVSNTGELFF. The CDR3 DNA reads as TGTGCCAGCAGCCCAAGCGGGGTGTCGAACACCGGGGAGCTGTTTTTT. The full variable domain, with the rest looked up from reference TRBV7-9 and TRBJ2-2, is DTGVSQNPRHKITKRGQNVTFRCDPISEHNRLYWYRQTLGQGPEFLTYFQNEAQLEKSRLLSDRFSAERPKGSFSTLEIQRTEQGDSAMYLCASSPSGVSNTGELFFGEGSRLTVL.

J is TRBJ2-7 and V is TRBV7-6, with 12 nucleotides matching TRBD1. The V and J ends lost 5 bases and 7 bases, in that order; junction bases with no gene match: 12. The germline V gene has CDR1 SGHVS and CDR2 FNYEAQ. The CDR3 is made up of 16 amino acids. The CDR3, as DNA: TGTGCCAGCAGCACCCCCGCCGGGACAGGGGGCAATGAGCAGTACTTC. Its translation: CASSTPAGTGGNEQYF. The full variable domain, in which reference TRBV7-6 and TRBJ2-7 provide the parts outside the CDR3, is GAGVSQSPRYKVTKRGQDVALRCDPISGHVSLYWYRQALGQGPEFLTYFNYEAQQDKSGLPNDRFSAERPEGSISTLTIQRTEQRDSAMYRCASSTPAGTGGNEQYFGPGTRLTVT.

The chain has TRBV5-5 and TRBJ2-7, with D perhaps matching TRBD2 (6 bases). The CDR3 totals 16 residues. V lost 1 base and J lost 1, with 15 bases in between. Germline CDR1 SGHKS, CDR2 YYEKEE (reference sequence). CDR3 sequence: CASSLRGTVNSYEQYF. The CDR3, as DNA: TGTGCCAGCAGCTTGCGCGGGACTGTTAATTCCTACGAGCAGTACTTC.

This chain connects TRBV7-8 to TRBJ1-5, with 7 nucleotides matching TRBD1. Unmatched junction bases numbered 9, after V lost 3 bases and J lost 4 bases. CDR1 and CDR2 from the germline V gene are SGHVS and FQNEAQ. The CDR3 is 16 residues long. CDR3 DNA sequence: TGTGCCAGCAGCTTTGGGACAGCCAGCACGAATCAGCCCCAGCATTTT. It yields the protein CASSFGTASTNQPQHF.

The CDR3, as DNA: TGTGCCATCAGGCCACAGGATAACTATGGCTACACCTTC. Amino acids: CAIRPQDNYGYTF. The rearrangement joins TRBV10-3 to TRBJ1-2; TRBD1 is a possible D gene (5 bases). From germline, CDR1 is ENHRY and CDR2 SYGVKD. This CDR3 comprises 13 residues. V gave up 6 bases and J gave up 1 base, with 9 bases separating them.

This clone was detected once. CDR3 sequence (DNA): TGTGCCAGCAGCCAAGAACAGGACAGACCTGGCTACACCTTC. Translating it yields CASSQEQDRPGYTF. V usage is TRBV4-2 and J usage is TRBJ1-2; weak D call: TRBD1 (6 bases). V was shortened by 0 bases and J by 7 bases, with 12 bases between the two germline ends. CDR1 and CDR2 (germline): LGHNA, YNFKEQ. There are 14 residues in the CDR3.

This clone was observed a single time. The chain joins TRBV7-2 to TRBJ1-6; 11 bases match TRBD1. The trim removed 4 bases at V and 6 bases at J, leaving 5 bases unmatched. The CDR3 length is 16 residues. From germline, CDR1 is SGHTA and CDR2 FQGNSA. CDR3 in DNA: TGTGCCAGCAGCTACAGGACAGGGGGCATTAATTCACCCCTCCACTTT. It encodes CASSYRTGGINSPLHF.

This clone was seen a few times. This chain uses TRBV11-3 with TRBJ2-7, with 8 nucleotides matching TRBD1. After removal of 5 bases from V and 5 bases from J, the junction contained 8 bases not matched to a gene. Germline lookup yields CDR1 SGHNT and CDR2 YENEEA. The CDR3 length is 14 residues. The CDR3 DNA is TGTGCCAGCAGCCCAGGACAGGGAGGCCACGAGCAGTACTTC. As protein: CASSPGQGGHEQYF.